This TCR beta chain appears in the sequencing data of a study of blood T cell repertoires in COVID-19. As for the study in general: There were acute and convalescent COVID-19 samples, and they came from the United States, Italy and Spain.

Germline V gene lookup returns CDR1 DFQATT and CDR2 SNEGSKA (reference sequence). The junction had 3 bases not matched to a gene; V was cut back by 6 bases and J by 5 bases. This CDR3 contains 11 residues. In the authors' methods: Reference gene primer amplification gave nucleated cell count estimates. Assay: immunoSEQ multiplex PCR; the TCRdb copy retains only in-frame clones and omits some. D and trimming were read from the DNA, whereas the V and J calls and clone size are those reported in that table. Counted here are 250,000 to 400,000 clones, 88% occurring once; the ten biggest clones make up 1.5% to 2%. It was during active infection that Seattle patients were enrolled and then longitudinally followed.

The chain recombines TRBV20-1 with TRBJ1-2; 7 bases are a match to TRBD1. Sequenced input: peripheral blood. This TCR came from a woman aged 25 to 45 with COVID-19, enrolled during active disease. The CDR3 here is CSASGGYGYTF. CDR3 in DNA: TGCAGTGCCTCAGGGGGGTATGGCTACACCTTC.